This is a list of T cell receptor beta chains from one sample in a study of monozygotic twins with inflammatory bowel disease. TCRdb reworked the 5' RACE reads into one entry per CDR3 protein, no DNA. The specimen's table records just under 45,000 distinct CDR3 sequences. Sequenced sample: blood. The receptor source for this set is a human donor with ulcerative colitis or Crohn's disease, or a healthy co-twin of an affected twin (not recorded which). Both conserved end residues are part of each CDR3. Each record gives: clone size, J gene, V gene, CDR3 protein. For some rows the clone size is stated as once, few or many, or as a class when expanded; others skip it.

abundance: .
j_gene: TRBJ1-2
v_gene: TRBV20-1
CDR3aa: CSAREQGTKTGYTF

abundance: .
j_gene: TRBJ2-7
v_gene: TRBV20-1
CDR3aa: CSARPSGAYEQYF

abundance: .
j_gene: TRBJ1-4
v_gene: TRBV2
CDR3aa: CASSPPPPPFELFF

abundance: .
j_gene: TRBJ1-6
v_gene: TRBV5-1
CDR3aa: CASSGGQGNNSPLHF

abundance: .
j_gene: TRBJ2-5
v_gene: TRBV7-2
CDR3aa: CASSLVSGGGPTQYF

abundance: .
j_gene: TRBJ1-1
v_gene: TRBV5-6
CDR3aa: CASLRVFAAEAFF

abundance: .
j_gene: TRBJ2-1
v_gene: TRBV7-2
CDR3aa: CAGSLLGTFNEQFF

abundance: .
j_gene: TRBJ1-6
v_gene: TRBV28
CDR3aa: CASVGQYNSPLHF

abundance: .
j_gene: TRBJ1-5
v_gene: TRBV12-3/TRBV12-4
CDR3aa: CASSLGAGAQPQHF

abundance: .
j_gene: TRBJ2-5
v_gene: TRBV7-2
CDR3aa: CASSRDRGGPETQYF

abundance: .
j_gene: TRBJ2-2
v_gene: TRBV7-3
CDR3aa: CASSLTGNTGELFF

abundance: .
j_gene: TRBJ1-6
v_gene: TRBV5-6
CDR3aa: CASSLIQEDSPLHF

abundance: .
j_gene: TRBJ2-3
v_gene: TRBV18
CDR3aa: CASSPDRKLTDTQYF

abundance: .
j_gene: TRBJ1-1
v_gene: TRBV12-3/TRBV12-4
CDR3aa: CASSPRERNTEAFF

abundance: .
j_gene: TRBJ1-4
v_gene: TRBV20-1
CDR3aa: CSPAPSDVKLFF

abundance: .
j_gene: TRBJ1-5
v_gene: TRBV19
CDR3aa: CASSIAKGQGNQPQHF

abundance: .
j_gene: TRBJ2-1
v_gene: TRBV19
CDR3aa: CASSINRGQGFNEQFF

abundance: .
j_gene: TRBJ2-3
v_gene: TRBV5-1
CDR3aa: CASSLASRGDKDTQYF

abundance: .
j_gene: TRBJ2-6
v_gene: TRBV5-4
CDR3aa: CASSLVLGGGNSGANVLTF

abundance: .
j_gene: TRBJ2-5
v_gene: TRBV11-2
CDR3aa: CASSLEGGWETQYF

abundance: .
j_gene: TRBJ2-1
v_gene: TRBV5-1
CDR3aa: CASSLGGAKNSYNEQFF

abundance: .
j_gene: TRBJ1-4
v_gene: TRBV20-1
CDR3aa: CSARDSVAANEKLFF

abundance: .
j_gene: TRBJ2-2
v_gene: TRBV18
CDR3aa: CATQGDKNTGELFF

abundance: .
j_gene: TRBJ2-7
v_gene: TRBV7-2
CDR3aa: CASSRTVGAYEQYF

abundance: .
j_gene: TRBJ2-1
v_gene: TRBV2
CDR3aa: CASRQLGQGSYNEQFF

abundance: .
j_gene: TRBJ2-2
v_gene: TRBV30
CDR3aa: CAWSRMGITGELFF

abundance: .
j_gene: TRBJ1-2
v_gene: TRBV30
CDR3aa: CAWSQGQNYGYTF

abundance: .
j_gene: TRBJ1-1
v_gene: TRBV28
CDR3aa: CASSLLTTARNMGAFF

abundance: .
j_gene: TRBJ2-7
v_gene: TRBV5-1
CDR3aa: CASSLDGRGVGPYEQYF

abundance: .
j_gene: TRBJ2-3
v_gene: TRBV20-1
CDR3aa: CSARQSGRALTDTQYF

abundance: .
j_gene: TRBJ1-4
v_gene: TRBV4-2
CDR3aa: CASSLGQRNEKLFF

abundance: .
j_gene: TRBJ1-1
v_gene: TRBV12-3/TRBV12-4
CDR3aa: CASSFNQNTEAFF

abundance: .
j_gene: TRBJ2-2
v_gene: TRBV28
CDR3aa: CASSLWVLAGGPGELFF

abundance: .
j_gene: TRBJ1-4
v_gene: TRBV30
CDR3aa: CACKGDSNEKLFF

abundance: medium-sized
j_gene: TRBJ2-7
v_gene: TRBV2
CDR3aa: CASSESYYEQYF

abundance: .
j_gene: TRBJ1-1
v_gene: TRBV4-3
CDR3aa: CASSYRKAEAFF

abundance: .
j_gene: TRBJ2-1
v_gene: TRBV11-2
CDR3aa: CASSLDPLAKQFF